This entry lists 32 T cell receptor beta chains sequenced from one sample in a study of PD-L1 blockade in urothelial cancer. TCRdb's copy holds only in-frame clones and misses some; the assay was immunoSEQ multiplex PCR. The sample consists of about 82,000 clones, 82% of them appearing once. Sequenced here: PBMCs, sampled around atezolizumab (anti-PD-L1) treatment. The origin of the receptors is a man aged 65-85 years with urothelial cancer.

This chain links TRBV7-9 with TRBJ1-4; 7 bases are a match to TRBD1. Germline-derived CDR1 and CDR2 are SEHNR and FQNEAQ (reference sequence). CDR3 length: 14 residues. The ends lost 5 bases at V and 9 bases at J; junction bases unmatched: 9. CDR3: CASSRADRAQKLFF. CDR3 nucleotide sequence: TGTGCCAGCAGCCGGGCTGACAGGGCTCAAAAACTGTTTTTT.

V usage is TRBV2 and J usage is TRBJ2-4; TRBD1 matches at 7 bases. The germline V gene has CDR1 SNHLY and CDR2 FYNNEI. The CDR3 spans 13 residues. After removal of 5 bases from V and 5 bases from J, the junction contained 3 bases not matched to a gene. In DNA form, the CDR3 reads TGTGCCAGCAGTCAAGACAGGGAAAACATTCAGTACTTC. This sequence encodes CASSQDRENIQYF.

The J gene is TRBJ2-1, the V gene TRBV11-2; TRBD2 matches at 7 bases. Per the germline V gene, CDR1 is SGHAT and CDR2 is FQNNGV. The CDR3 is 15 residues long. V lost 1 base, J lost 8 bases, and 8 bases stayed unmatched. The CDR3 protein is CASSLGRGGYYEQFF. CDR3 bases: TGTGCCAGCAGCTTAGGTCGGGGAGGGTACTATGAGCAGTTCTTC.

The chain couples TRBV15 to TRBJ1-2, with a possible D match to TRBD1 (6 bases). From germline, CDR1 is LNHNV and CDR2 YYDKDF (reference sequence). This CDR3 spans 12 amino acids. Between the trimmed V and J ends, which lost 5 bases and 8 bases, there was a span of 12 bases. CDR3 loop: CATSGQGQGYTF. As DNA, the CDR3 is TGTGCCACCAGCGGGCAGGGACAAGGCTACACCTTC.

This rearrangement joins TRBV5-1 to TRBJ1-1, with a weak D call TRBD1 (5 bases). CDR1 and CDR2 (germline): SGHRS, YFSETQ. V lost 1 base and J lost 5, with 15 bases in between. This CDR3 region has 15 residues. In DNA, the CDR3 is TGCGCCAGCAGCTTGAGTTTAGGAGGGGCGACTGAAGCTTTCTTT. This sequence encodes CASSLSLGGATEAFF. Filled out from reference TRBV5-1 and TRBJ1-1, the complete variable domain reads KAGVTQTPRYLIKTRGQQVTLSCSPISGHRSVSWYQQTPGQGLQFLFEYFSETQRNKGNFPGRFSGRQFSNSRSEMNVSTLELGDSALYLCASSLSLGGATEAFFGQGTRLTVV.

This rearrangement joins TRBV10-1 to TRBJ2-1; D is possibly TRBD1 (5 bases). This CDR3 is built from 15 residues. With 2 bases removed from V and 0 bases from J, the gap between germline ends came to 8 bases. In germline, CDR1 is WNHNN, CDR2 SYGVQD (reference sequence). The CDR3 DNA reads as TGCGCCAGCAGTGAGGGGGCAAGCTCCTACAATGAGCAGTTCTTC. It is translated as CASSEGASSYNEQFF.

This rearrangement joins TRBV11-2 to TRBJ2-7; D may be TRBD1 (6 bases). V shed 0 bases and J shed 4 bases, with 10 bases lying between them. This CDR3 contains 14 residues. The germline V gene encodes CDR1 SGHAT and CDR2 FQNNGV. DNA of the CDR3: TGTGCCAGCAGCTTAGACCCAGGGGCGTACGAGCAGTACTTC. This gives the protein CASSLDPGAYEQYF.

The J gene is TRBJ1-5, the V gene TRBV5-6, with D perhaps TRBD1 (6 bases). This CDR3 is built from 15 residues. V lost 3 bases to trimming and J lost 3 bases, with 13 bases between them. Germline-derived CDR1 and CDR2 are SGHDT and YYEEEE. CDR3 loop: CASSYWGGPNQPQHF. Written as DNA, the CDR3 is TGTGCCAGCAGCTACTGGGGGGGGCCCAATCAGCCCCAGCATTTT.

J is TRBJ1-1 and V is TRBV28, with D possibly matching TRBD1 (5 bases). With 7 bases removed from V and 1 base from J, the gap between germline ends came to 7 bases. The CDR3 is made up of 12 amino acids. CDR1 MDHEN and CDR2 SYDVKM come from the germline V gene. CDR3 in amino acids: CASKTANTEAFF. In nucleotides, the CDR3 is TGTGCCAGCAAGACAGCGAACACTGAAGCTTTCTTT.

CDR3 DNA: TGTGCCAGCCATCAGGGGGGAGAGACCCAGTACTTC. Residues: CASHQGGETQYF. The chain recombines TRBV28 with TRBJ2-5; D might be TRBD1 (7 bases). The CDR3 has 12 residues. CDR1 is MDHEN and CDR2 is SYDVKM in the germline V gene. The germline V and J ends were trimmed by 8 bases and 4 bases, with 11 bases remaining between them.

This sequence joins TRBV6-1 and TRBJ1-5; TRBD1 matches at 7 bases. Per germline, CDR1 MNHNS and CDR2 SASEGT. The V segment lost 4 bases and the J segment 6 bases; nucleotides outside the gene matches: 9. The CDR3 is 15 residues long. CDR3 residues: CASSGLEGAVQPQHF. The DNA of the CDR3 is TGTGCCAGCAGTGGGTTGGAGGGGGCGGTTCAGCCCCAGCATTTT.

The chain has TRBV9 and TRBJ2-1; D is unresolved. Trimming took 0 bases from V and 2 from J, leaving 9 bases between them. Germline V lookup: CDR1 SGDLS, CDR2 YYNGEE. The CDR3 consists of 15 residues. The CDR3 is CASSVEGVAYNEQFF. CDR3 nucleotide sequence: TGTGCCAGCAGCGTAGAAGGAGTTGCCTACAATGAGCAGTTCTTC. The complete variable domain, with remaining parts taken from reference TRBV9 and TRBJ2-1, reads DSGVTQTPKHLITATGQRVTLRCSPRSGDLSVYWYQQSLDQGLQFLIQYYNGEERAKGNILERFSAQQFPDLHSELNLSSLELGDSALYFCASSVEGVAYNEQFFGPGTRLTVL.

This clone showed up just a few times. V is TRBV5-6 and J is TRBJ1-6; D may be TRBD1 (5 bases). The V end lost 3 bases, the J end lost 6 bases, and 10 bases lay between the germline ends. The CDR3 length is 14 residues. Germline CDR1 reads SGHDT; CDR2 reads YYEEEE. DNA of the CDR3: TGTGCCAGCAGCTCCCAGGGTATTAATTCACCCCTCCACTTT. This codes for CASSSQGINSPLHF.

A note on this clone: One end of the junction varies from germline; a read error may be responsible. The rearrangement joins TRBV7-7 to TRBJ2-7, with 10 bases fitting TRBD2. Germline V gives CDR1 SSHAT, CDR2 FNYEAQ (reference sequence). CDR3 length: 14 amino acids. Here the CDR3 DNA reads TGTGCTAGCAGCCCTTCTGGGACTAGCGACGAGCAGTACTTC. Translating gives CASSPSGTSDEQYF.

Details on this clone: The same CDR3 is also encoded by other DNA sequences in this sample. This chain joins TRBV2 and TRBJ1-5; 10 bases line up with TRBD1. Per germline, CDR1 SNHLY and CDR2 FYNNEI. The CDR3 consists of 14 residues. V trimming: 4 bases; J trimming: 4 bases; junction bases outside the gene matches: 1. CDR3 sequence (DNA): TGTGCCAGCAGTGGGACAGGGGGAAATCAGCCCCAGCATTTT. Translation gives CASSGTGGNQPQHF.

This clone was counted only a few times. The rearrangement links TRBV10-3 to TRBJ1-3; D possibly corresponds to TRBD1 (5 bases). The CDR3 contains 13 residues. Between the trimmed V and J ends, which lost 7 bases and 3 bases, there was a span of 10 bases. Germline CDR1 is ENHRY and CDR2 is SYGVKD. The DNA of the CDR3 is TGTGCCATCAACCAGGGCGGTGGAAACACCATATATTTT. Residues: CAINQGGGNTIYF.

This chain joins TRBV6-6 and TRBJ1-6, with TRBD1 identical over 7 bases. Losses at the gene ends were 4 bases for V and 6 bases for J; bases not matched to a gene: 9. Germline V lookup: CDR1 MNHNY, CDR2 SVGAGI (reference sequence). This CDR3 has 16 amino acids. The CDR3 is CASSFPPGQSNSPLHF. CDR3 sequence (DNA): TGTGCCAGCAGTTTCCCCCCGGGACAGTCTAATTCACCCCTCCACTTT.

V usage is TRBV9 and J usage is TRBJ1-2; 10 bases align to TRBD1. Germline loops: CDR1 SGDLS, CDR2 YYNGEE. J gave up 7 bases and V 4 bases, and 7 bases lay outside the gene matches. The CDR3 is made up of 14 amino acids. The CDR3 nucleotides read TGTGCCAGCAGCCCGATGACAGGGGGCGGTGGCTACACCTTC. Amino acid sequence: CASSPMTGGGGYTF. The full variable domain, rest sourced from reference TRBV9 and TRBJ1-2, is DSGVTQTPKHLITATGQRVTLRCSPRSGDLSVYWYQQSLDQGLQFLIQYYNGEERAKGNILERFSAQQFPDLHSELNLSSLELGDSALYFCASSPMTGGGGYTFGSGTRLTVV.

This clone has only a few counts. The genes are TRBV11-2 and TRBJ2-7, with D perhaps matching TRBD2 (5 bases). Trimming took off 0 bases at V and 4 bases at J, with 16 bases between the two ends. The CDR3 extends over 16 amino acids. Germline CDR1 SGHAT, CDR2 FQNNGV. The CDR3 reads CASSLDTARTGYEQYF. CDR3 bases: TGTGCCAGCAGCTTAGATACGGCAAGGACGGGGTACGAGCAGTACTTC. The variable domain in full, completed from reference TRBV11-2 and TRBJ2-7, reads EAGVAQSPRYKIIEKRQSVAFWCNPISGHATLYWYQQILGQGPKLLIQFQNNGVVDDSQLPKDRFSAERLKGVDSTLKIQPAKLEDSAVYLCASSLDTARTGYEQYFGPGTRLTVT.

This chain links TRBV7-8 with TRBJ2-1; 7 nucleotides align to TRBD2. V dropped 5 bases and J dropped 4; count of bases not matched to a gene: 8. CDR1 and CDR2 from the germline V gene are SGHVS and FQNEAQ. The CDR3 spans 15 residues. This chain's CDR3 is CASSQGEGSYNEQFF. The DNA for the CDR3 is TGTGCCAGCAGCCAAGGGGAGGGATCGTACAATGAGCAGTTCTTC.

The chain is built from TRBV14 and TRBJ2-7; D not resolved. Trimming took 0 bases from V and 9 from J, leaving 9 bases between them. CDR1 and CDR2 from the germline V gene are SGHDN and FVKESK. This CDR3 has 12 residues. The CDR3 coding sequence is TGTGCCAGCAGCCAAGATCGACTCAGGCAGTACTTC. It specifies CASSQDRLRQYF.

This clone was seen a handful of times. V is TRBV2 and J is TRBJ1-6, with D possibly matching TRBD1 (5 bases). V gave up 7 bases and J gave up 14 bases, with 15 bases separating them. This CDR3 has 12 residues. The germline V gene has CDR1 SNHLY and CDR2 FYNNEI. The CDR3 DNA reads TGTGCCAGCAACAATCAGGGTAGCACCCTCCACTTT. It is translated as CASNNQGSTLHF.

The chain links TRBV19 to TRBJ2-7, with D possibly matching TRBD1 (5 bases). In germline, CDR1 is LNHDA, CDR2 SQIVND (reference sequence). With 9 bases removed from V and 6 bases from J, the gap between germline ends came to 18 bases. The CDR3 runs 13 residues. In DNA form, the CDR3 reads TGTGCCAGCCAAAATACAGGCATATCCGAGCAGTACTTC. Residues: CASQNTGISEQYF.

This clone appeared a single time. J is TRBJ1-4 and V is TRBV18; TRBD1 agrees at 9 bases. The CDR3 consists of 15 residues. V lost 4 bases and J lost 4; bases outside the gene matches: 4. Germline values: CDR1 KGHSH, CDR2 LQKENI. CDR3 residues: CASSLGQGNNEKLFF. CDR3 nucleotide sequence: TGTGCCAGCTCACTCGGACAGGGGAATAATGAAAAACTGTTTTTT.

The gene calls are TRBV19 and TRBJ2-7; no firm D call. Germline V gene lookup returns CDR1 LNHDA and CDR2 SQIVND (reference sequence). V was pared by 3 bases and J by 3 bases, with 12 bases between. The CDR3 contains 14 residues. In nucleotides, the CDR3 is TGTGCCAGTAGTATCCAGGCTGTGGGCTACGAGCAGTACTTC. Protein: CASSIQAVGYEQYF.

The chain has TRBV12-5 and TRBJ2-2; the D gene is possibly TRBD2 (6 bases). Germline CDR1 and CDR2: LGHNT and FRNRAP. The CDR3 covers 15 residues. Trimming pared 6 bases from V and 1 base from J, leaving 12 bases between. The chain's CDR3 is CASGPGRGNTGELFF. The CDR3 DNA reads TGTGCTAGTGGCCCCGGGAGAGGGAACACCGGGGAGCTGTTTTTT.

The genes are TRBV29-1 and TRBJ2-1, with a weak D call TRBD1 (6 bases). The germline gives CDR1 SQVTM, CDR2 ANQGSEA. Trimming removed 4 bases at V and 2 bases at J, with 15 bases between. The CDR3 covers 15 residues. The CDR3, as DNA: TGCAGCGTTGGGACAGACCTCTTGGCCTACAATGAGCAGTTCTTC. Its translation: CSVGTDLLAYNEQFF.

This chain links TRBV11-2 with TRBJ1-2; 9 nucleotides match TRBD1. Trimming at V came to 5 bases and at J to 6 bases, leaving 4 bases not matched to a gene. Germline V gene sequence: CDR1 SGHAT, CDR2 FQNNGV. The CDR3 has 13 amino acids. Here the CDR3 DNA reads TGTGCCAGCAGCCCGGACAGGGGAGATGGCTACACCTTC. Amino acids: CASSPDRGDGYTF.

This clone turned up a few times. The chain combines TRBV6-5 with TRBJ2-2, with 9 bases lining up with TRBD1. Germline CDR1 reads MNHEY; CDR2 reads SVGAGI. The CDR3 length is 15 residues. The V gene end was trimmed by 4 bases and the J gene end by 7 bases; junction bases not matched to a gene: 7. The CDR3 bases are TGTGCCAGCAGTTTATTACAGGGGGCCGTCGGGGAGCTGTTTTTT. Residues: CASSLLQGAVGELFF.

The CDR3 reads CASSPDRDEKLFF. The CDR3 coding sequence is TGTGCCAGCTCACCGGATCGGGATGAAAAACTGTTTTTT. The genes are TRBV18 and TRBJ1-4; D remains unclear. V lost 3 bases and J 6 bases, leaving 8 bases between the germline ends. The CDR3 is 13 residues long. CDR1 and CDR2 (germline): KGHSH, LQKENI. Complete variable domain (other parts from reference TRBV18 and TRBJ1-4): NAGVMQNPRHLVRRRGQEARLRCSPMKGHSHVYWYRQLPEEGLKFMVYLQKENIIDESGMPKERFSAEFPKEGPSILRIQQVVRGDSAAYFCASSPDRDEKLFFGSGTQLSVL.

This chain connects TRBV15 to TRBJ2-5; D remains ambiguous. CDR3 length: 14 amino acids. CDR1 LNHNV and CDR2 YYDKDF come from the germline V gene (reference sequence). V dropped 0 bases and J dropped 4 bases, with 9 bases sitting between them. DNA for the CDR3: TGTGCCACCAGCAGAGATCCCGTCCGAGAGACCCAGTACTTC. Translating gives CATSRDPVRETQYF.

The chain uses TRBV18 and TRBJ1-6; D not resolved. CDR3 length: 16 amino acids. V lost 5 bases to trimming and J lost 6 bases, with 17 bases between them. The V gene's germline CDR1 is KGHSH and CDR2 LQKENI. The CDR3 DNA sequence: TGTGCCAGCTCATCGACCACGGTTGAGGTTAATTCACCCCTCCACTTT. Its translation is CASSSTTVEVNSPLHF.